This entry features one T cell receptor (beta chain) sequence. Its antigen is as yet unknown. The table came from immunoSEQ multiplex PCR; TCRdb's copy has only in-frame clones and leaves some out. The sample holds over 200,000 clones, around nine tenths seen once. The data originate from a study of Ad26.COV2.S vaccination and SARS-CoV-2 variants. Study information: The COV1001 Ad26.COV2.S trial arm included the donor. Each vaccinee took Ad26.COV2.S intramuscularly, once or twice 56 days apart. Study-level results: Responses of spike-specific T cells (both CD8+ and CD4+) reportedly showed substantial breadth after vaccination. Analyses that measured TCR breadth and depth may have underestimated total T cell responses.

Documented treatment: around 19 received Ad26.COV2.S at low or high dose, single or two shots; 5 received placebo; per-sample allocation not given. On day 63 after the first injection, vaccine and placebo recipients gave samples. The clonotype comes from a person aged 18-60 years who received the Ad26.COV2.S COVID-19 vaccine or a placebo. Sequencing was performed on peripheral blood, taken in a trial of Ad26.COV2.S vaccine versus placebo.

The CDR3 spells CAWTKGHFDGYTF. In DNA, the CDR3 is TGTGCCTGGACCAAAGGACATTTCGATGGCTACACCTTC. The V and J genes are TRBV30 and TRBJ1-2, with D perhaps matching TRBD1 (5 bases). V lost 4 bases, J lost 6 bases, and 15 bases lay in between. The CDR3 extends over 13 amino acids. CDR1 is GTSNPN and CDR2 is SVGIG in the germline V gene (reference sequence).